This TCR beta chain stems from a study of Graves' ophthalmopathy and Graves' hyperthyroidism. General study findings and limits: From stable hyperthyroidism, ophthalmopathy was separated by a 13-signature model with 85% to 90% sensitivity and around 80% specificity.

The V gene lost 10 bases and the J gene lost 7 bases, with 13 bases spanning the gap. Germline CDR1 reads SEHNR; CDR2 reads FQNEAQ (reference sequence). The CDR3 sequence is 11 residues long. This clonotype was seen at least ten times. Its antigen is currently unknown. TCR beta CDR3 regions were amplified from RNA transcripts. Amplification began with first-round RT-PCR using HTBI primers, then second-round multiplex PCR was performed. TCRdb re-called the multiplex PCR reads through MiXCR, storing one row per CDR3 protein. Of some 1.1 million distinct CDR3 sequences listed, roughly 35% are singletons. The sample consisted of peripheral blood or thyroid tissue (not recorded which). This TCR derives from an adult man with Graves' hyperthyroidism. The V and J genes are TRBV7-9 and TRBJ1-2; D is ambiguous. The CDR3 coding sequence is TGTGCCACTCCGGTTTTGAGTGGCTACACCTTC. Translation gives CATPVLSGYTF.